The clone carrying this T cell receptor beta chain was seen a single time. The data derive from a study of T cell responses to AZD1222 COVID-19 vaccine. Clones were read by immunoSEQ multiplex PCR, and TCRdb kept only the in-frame ones, dropping some. The sample lists roughly 110,000 clones, 90% occurring once. The germline V and J ends were trimmed by 4 bases and 5 bases, with 13 bases remaining between them. The length of the CDR3 is 13 residues. Germline V gene sequence: CDR1 SGHRS, CDR2 YFSETQ. The TCR was taken from an adult who received the AZD1222 COVID-19 vaccine. Sequenced material: peripheral blood, taken 28 days after the second AZD1222 dose. The genes are TRBV5-1 and TRBJ2-7; no firm D call. The CDR3 nucleotides read TGCGCCAGCAGCCTGGGGTCCGGAAACGAGCAGTACTTC. It encodes CASSLGSGNEQYF.